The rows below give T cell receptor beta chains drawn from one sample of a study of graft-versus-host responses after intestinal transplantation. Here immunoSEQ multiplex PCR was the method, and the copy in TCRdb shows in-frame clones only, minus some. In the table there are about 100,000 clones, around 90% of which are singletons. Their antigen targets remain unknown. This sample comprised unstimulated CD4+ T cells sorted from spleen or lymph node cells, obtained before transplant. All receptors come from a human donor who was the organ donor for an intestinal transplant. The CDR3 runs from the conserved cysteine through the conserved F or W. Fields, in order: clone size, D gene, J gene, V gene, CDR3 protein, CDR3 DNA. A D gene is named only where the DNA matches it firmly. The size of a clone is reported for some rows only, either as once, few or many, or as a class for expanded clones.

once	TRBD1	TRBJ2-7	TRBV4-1	CASSVRDRGAYEQYF	TGCGCCAGCAGCGTCCGGGACAGGGGGGCCTACGAGCAGTACTTC
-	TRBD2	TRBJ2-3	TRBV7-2	CASSFQTSGGGTQYF	TGTGCCAGCAGCTTCCAGACTAGCGGGGGGGGTACGCAGTATTTT
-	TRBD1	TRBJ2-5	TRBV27	CASSKQGARETQYF	TGTGCCAGCAGTAAACAGGGGGCTCGGGAGACCCAGTACTTC
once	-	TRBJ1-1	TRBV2	CASSNLGTENTEAFF	TGTGCCAGCAGTAATTTGGGCACTGAGAACACTGAAGCTTTCTTT
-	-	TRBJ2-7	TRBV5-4	CASSARYEQYF	TGTGCCAGCAGCGCCAGATACGAGCAGTACTTC
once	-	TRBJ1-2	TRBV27	CASSLDANYGYTF	TGTGCCAGCAGTCTGGATGCTAACTATGGCTACACCTTC
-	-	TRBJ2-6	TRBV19	CASSISSRGGAGANVLTF	TGTGCCAGTAGTATCTCGTCCAGGGGGGGAGCCGGGGCCAACGTCCTGACTTTC
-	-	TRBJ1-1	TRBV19	CASDDAPNTEAFF	TGTGCCAGCGATGATGCACCGAACACTGAAGCTTTCTTT
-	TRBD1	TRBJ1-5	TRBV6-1	CASRGIGQGSQPQHF	TGTGCCAGCAGGGGGATCGGACAGGGGTCTCAGCCCCAGCATTTT
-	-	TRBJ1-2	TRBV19	CASSIDRLQMGQGGYTF	TGTGCCAGTAGTATAGATCGTCTCCAAATGGGGCAGGGTGGCTACACCTTC
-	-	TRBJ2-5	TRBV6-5	CASSYDRGGQETQYF	TGTGCCAGCAGTTACGACAGGGGAGGGCAAGAGACCCAGTACTTC
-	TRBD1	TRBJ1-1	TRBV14	CASSPKFGTGAVNTEAFF	TGTGCCAGCAGCCCAAAGTTTGGGACAGGGGCGGTTAACACTGAAGCTTTCTTT
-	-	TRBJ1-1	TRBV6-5	CASALKDRSNTEAFF	TGTGCCAGCGCCCTCAAGGACAGATCGAACACTGAAGCTTTCTTT
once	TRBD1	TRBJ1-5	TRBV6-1	CASSELAGGARIQPQHF	TGTGCCAGCAGTGAATTGGCAGGGGGCGCGCGGATCCAGCCCCAGCATTTT
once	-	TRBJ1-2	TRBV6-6	CASSYSGGAPDRATF	TGTGCCAGCAGTTACTCAGGTGGCGCCCCAGACAGAGCCACCTTC
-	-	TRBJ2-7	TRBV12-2	CASRFGDRGSLSYEQYF	TGTGCAAGTCGCTTCGGGGACAGGGGGTCCCTCTCCTACGAGCAGTACTTC
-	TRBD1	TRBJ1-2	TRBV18	CASSPRTGGGYGYTF	TGTGCCAGCTCACCACGGACAGGGGGTGGATATGGCTACACCTTC
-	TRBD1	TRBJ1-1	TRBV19	CASTKDRAAEAFF	TGTGCCAGTACCAAGGACAGGGCGGCTGAAGCTTTCTTT
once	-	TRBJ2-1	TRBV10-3	CAISILGANNEQFF	TGTGCCATCAGCATCCTCGGGGCTAACAATGAGCAGTTCTTC
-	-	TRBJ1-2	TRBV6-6	CASSLGRRSDYGYTF	TGTGCCAGCAGCTTGGGCCGGAGAAGCGACTATGGCTACACCTTC
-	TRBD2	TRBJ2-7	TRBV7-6	CASSIRGDPYEQYF	TGTGCCAGCTCAATACGGGGGGACCCCTACGAGCAGTACTTC
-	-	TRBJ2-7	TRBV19	CASSKDYEQYF	TGTGCCAGTAGTAAGGACTACGAGCAGTACTTC